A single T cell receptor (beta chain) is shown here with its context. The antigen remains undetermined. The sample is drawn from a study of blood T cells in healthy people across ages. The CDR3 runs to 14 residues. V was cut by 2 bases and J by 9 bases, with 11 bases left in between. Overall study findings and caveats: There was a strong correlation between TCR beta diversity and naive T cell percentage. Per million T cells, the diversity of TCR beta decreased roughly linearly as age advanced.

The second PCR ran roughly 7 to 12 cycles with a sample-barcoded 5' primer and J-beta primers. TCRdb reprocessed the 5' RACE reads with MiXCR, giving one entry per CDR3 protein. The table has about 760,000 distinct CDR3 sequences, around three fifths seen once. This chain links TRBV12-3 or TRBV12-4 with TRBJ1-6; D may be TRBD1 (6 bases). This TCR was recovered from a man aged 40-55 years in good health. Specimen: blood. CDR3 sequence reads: CASSLTGSTSPLHF. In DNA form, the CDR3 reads TGTGCCAGCAGTTTAACAGGGTCTACTTCACCCCTCCACTTT.